The text below deals with one T cell receptor (beta chain). Its antigen is not identified. The record originates from a study of T cell therapy after organ transplantation. At the level of the study: Expansion used a peptide pool of 30 HLA class I and II CMV epitopes. Blood for the short-term post-therapy sample came 4 to 8 weeks after therapy.

The germline V gene has CDR1 GTSNPN and CDR2 SVGIG (reference sequence). CDR3 length: 13 amino acids. Trimming took off 5 bases at V and 4 bases at J, with 14 bases between the two ends. Clones were read by immunoSEQ multiplex PCR, and TCRdb kept only the in-frame ones, dropping some. There are about 18,000 clones in the sample; around 80% occur only once, and 9% to 9.5% lies in the top ten. Indicated time point: 4-8 weeks after completion of therapy. This sample comprised CD8+ T cells from blood, obtained after autologous CMV-specific T cell therapy. This clonotype was obtained from a human patient who had received a solid organ transplant and had CMV disease. T cells may partly derive from the graft donor. The chain couples TRBV30 to TRBJ1-2; TRBD1 is a possible D gene (5 bases). Written as DNA, the CDR3 is TGTGCCTGGTTACGGGGGGGTGGCTATGGCTACACCTTC. Protein: CAWLRGGGYGYTF.